One sample yielded the 11 T cell receptor beta chains listed below, sequenced in a study of response to subunit inactivated influenza vaccine. MiXCR, applied by TCRdb to the RT-PCR reads, yields one record per CDR3 protein. The table shows 530,000 or so distinct CDR3 sequences, with approximately 14% occurring only once. The starting material was PBMCs from blood, obtained about 13 days after vaccination. Receptor source: a man aged 45-65 years who received an inactivated influenza vaccine.

The rearrangement uses TRBV20-1 and TRBJ1-4; 7 nucleotides match TRBD1. With 4 bases clipped from V and 7 bases from J, the junction kept 9 bases outside the gene matches. The length of the CDR3 is 14 residues. Germline assignment: CDR1 DFQATT and CDR2 SNEGSKA (reference sequence). In nucleotides, the CDR3 is TGCAGTGCTAAACTGCGACAGGGAGGTGAAAAACTGTTTTTT. Translated, it gives CSAKLRQGGEKLFF.

This clonotype was found a few times. The chain recombines TRBV3-1 with TRBJ2-1; 7 bases line up with TRBD1. The V segment lost 4 bases and the J segment 7 bases; nucleotides outside the gene matches: 19. Germline V gives CDR1 LGHDT, CDR2 YNNKEL (reference sequence). The CDR3 extends over 18 amino acids. The CDR3 loop is CASSPYPMTGWGENEQFF. The DNA for the CDR3 is TGTGCCAGCAGCCCATACCCAATGACAGGGTGGGGAGAAAATGAGCAGTTCTTC.

This clonotype was counted a few times. The J gene is TRBJ2-5, the V gene TRBV5-1; a weak D match, TRBD1 (5 bases). Trimming took off 6 bases at V and 0 bases at J, with 12 bases between the two ends. The CDR3 runs 14 residues. Germline V gene sequence: CDR1 SGHRS, CDR2 YFSETQ. CDR3 DNA sequence: TGCGCCAGCATAGACAGACCGTACCAAGAGACCCAGTACTTC. Protein sequence: CASIDRPYQETQYF.

This clonotype was counted ten times or more. The chain combines TRBV24-1 with TRBJ1-1; weak D call: TRBD1 (5 bases). Germline CDR1 reads KGHDR; CDR2 reads SFDVKD. The CDR3 has 18 residues. Between the trimmed V and J ends, which lost 1 base and 3 bases, there was a span of 20 bases. This chain's CDR3 is CATSDLIEQGVCDTEAFF. In DNA form, the CDR3 reads TGTGCCACCAGTGATTTAATTGAGCAGGGAGTTTGTGACACTGAAGCTTTCTTT.

The rearrangement links TRBV20-1 to TRBJ2-5; tentative D call: TRBD1 (5 bases). Trimming took off 6 bases at V and 5 bases at J, with 19 bases between the two ends. Germline V CDR1 and CDR2: DFQATT, SNEGSKA (reference sequence). This CDR3 spans 14 amino acids. The CDR3: CSAKYNRSPETQYF. The CDR3 bases are TGCAGTGCCAAATACAACAGGTCTCCGGAGACCCAGTACTTC.

The table lists this clonotype with many counts. This CDR3 is CASSVGTTATEAFF. The CDR3 DNA sequence: TGTGCCAGCAGCGTAGGGACAACCGCCACTGAAGCTTTCTTT. This chain connects TRBV9 to TRBJ1-1; tentative D call: TRBD1 (5 bases). Germline V gives CDR1 SGDLS, CDR2 YYNGEE. CDR3 length: 14 amino acids. Trimming cost V 0 bases and J 4 bases, with 10 bases left between them.

J is TRBJ2-3 and V is TRBV20-1, with 7 bases aligning to TRBD1. Trimming at V came to 3 bases and at J to 2 bases, leaving 8 bases not matched to a gene. CDR1 DFQATT and CDR2 SNEGSKA come from the germline V gene (reference sequence). The CDR3 covers 15 residues. CDR3 sequence (DNA): TGCAGTGCTAGTTCGGGACAGCTTTTCACAGATACGCAGTATTTT. It translates to CSASSGQLFTDTQYF.

The chain has TRBV5-1 and TRBJ2-7, with 11 bases fitting TRBD1. The CDR3 has 16 amino acids. V lost 4 bases to trimming and J lost 4 bases; unmatched junction nucleotides: 10. The germline V gene encodes CDR1 SGHRS and CDR2 YFSETQ. DNA for the CDR3: TGCGCCAGCAGCCCGCGGGGACAGGGGGTCTCGTACGAGCAGTACTTC. It specifies CASSPRGQGVSYEQYF.

V and J are TRBV19 and TRBJ1-6, with 7 bases matching TRBD1. Looked up from germline, CDR1 is LNHDA and CDR2 is SQIVND (reference sequence). This CDR3 region has 15 residues. J gave up 5 bases and V 7 bases, and 8 bases lay outside the gene matches. The CDR3 sequence is CASTKRDRDNSPLHF. For the CDR3, the DNA is TGTGCCAGTACCAAACGGGACAGAGATAATTCACCCCTCCACTTT.

The chain carries TRBV7-9 and TRBJ2-7; D is uncertain. V was cut by 1 base and J by 6 bases, with 13 bases left in between. The germline CDR1 and CDR2 sequences are SEHNR and FQNEAQ (reference sequence). The CDR3 covers 14 residues. As DNA, the CDR3 is TGTGCCAGCAGCTTAGACCTTTCTTCTTCCGAGCAGTACTTC. Amino acids: CASSLDLSSSEQYF. Variable domain in full (rest from reference TRBV7-9 and TRBJ2-7): DTGVSQNPRHKITKRGQNVTFRCDPISEHNRLYWYRQTLGQGPEFLTYFQNEAQLEKSRLLSDRFSAERPKGSFSTLEIQRTEQGDSAMYLCASSLDLSSSEQYFGPGTRLTVT.

This rearrangement joins TRBV12-3 or TRBV12-4 to TRBJ1-4, with D possibly matching TRBD1 (6 bases). The V end was cut by 1 base, the J end by 7 bases, with 13 bases between. This CDR3 comprises 15 residues. The CDR3 here is CASSLGSGEGEKLFF. CDR3 nucleotide sequence: TGTGCCAGCAGTTTAGGGTCAGGGGAAGGTGAAAAACTGTTTTTT.